This T cell receptor beta chain was identified in a study of T-cell memory formation after mild COVID-19. Regarding the study as a whole: Pre-infection memory carried some responding clones, suggesting that cross-reactive memory joined. Contracting CD4+ clones lay largely in CM and EM, with CD8+ ones residing in EMRA. Later expanders leaned CD4+, whereas day 15 to 85 contracting clones were balanced CD4/CD8.

In this sample, this clonotype turned up a few times. The antigen remains undetermined. The CDR3 runs to 15 residues. Unmatched junction bases numbered 4, after V lost 0 bases and J lost 4 bases. Germline V gives CDR1 SGDLS, CDR2 YYNGEE. TCR alpha and TCR beta cDNA libraries carrying sample barcodes and UMIs came from 5'RACE with constant-segment primers. One entry per CDR3 protein results from TCRdb running MiXCR on the 5' RACE reads. The table has roughly 160,000 distinct CDR3 sequences, 11% seen once. Sequenced material: PBMCs or a T cell subset sorted from them (not recorded which). This TCR derives from a man aged 18 to 30 who had mild COVID-19 (a few samples of this study predate the infection). Cell type and time point are not known. The chain combines TRBV9 with TRBJ2-1; 7 nucleotides match TRBD1. CDR3 nucleotides: TGTGCCAGCAGCGTAGTGGGGGACAGATACAATGAGCAGTTCTTC. It codes for CASSVVGDRYNEQFF.